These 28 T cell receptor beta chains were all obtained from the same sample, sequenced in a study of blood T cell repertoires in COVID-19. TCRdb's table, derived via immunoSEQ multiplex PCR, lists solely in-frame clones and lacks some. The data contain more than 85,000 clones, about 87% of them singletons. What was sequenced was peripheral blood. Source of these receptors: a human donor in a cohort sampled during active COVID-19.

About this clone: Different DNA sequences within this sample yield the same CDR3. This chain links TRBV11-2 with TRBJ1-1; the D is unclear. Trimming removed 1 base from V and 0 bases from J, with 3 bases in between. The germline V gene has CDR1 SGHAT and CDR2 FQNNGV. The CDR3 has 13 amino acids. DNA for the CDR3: TGTGCCAGCAGCTTAGGAGTGAACACTGAAGCTTTCTTT. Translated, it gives CASSLGVNTEAFF.

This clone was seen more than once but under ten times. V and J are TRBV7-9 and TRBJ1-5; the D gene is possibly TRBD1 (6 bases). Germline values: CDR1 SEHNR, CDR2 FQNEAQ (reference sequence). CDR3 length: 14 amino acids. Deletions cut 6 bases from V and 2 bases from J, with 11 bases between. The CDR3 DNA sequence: TGTGCCAGCAGTCTACAGGGTGGCAATCAGCCCCAGCATTTT. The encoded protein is CASSLQGGNQPQHF.

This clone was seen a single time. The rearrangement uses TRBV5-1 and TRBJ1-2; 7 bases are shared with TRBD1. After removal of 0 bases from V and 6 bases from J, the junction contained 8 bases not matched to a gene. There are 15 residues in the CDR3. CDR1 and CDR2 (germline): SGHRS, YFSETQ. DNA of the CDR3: TGCGCCAGCAGCTTGGGAATGACAGGGTTTAATGGCTACACCTTC. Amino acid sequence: CASSLGMTGFNGYTF.

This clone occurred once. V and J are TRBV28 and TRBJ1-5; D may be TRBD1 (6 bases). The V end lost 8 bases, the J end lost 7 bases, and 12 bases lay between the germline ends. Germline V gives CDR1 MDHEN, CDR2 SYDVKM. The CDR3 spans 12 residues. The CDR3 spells CASSVRGQPQHF. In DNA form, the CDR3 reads TGTGCCAGCTCGGTGAGGGGGCAGCCCCAGCATTTT.

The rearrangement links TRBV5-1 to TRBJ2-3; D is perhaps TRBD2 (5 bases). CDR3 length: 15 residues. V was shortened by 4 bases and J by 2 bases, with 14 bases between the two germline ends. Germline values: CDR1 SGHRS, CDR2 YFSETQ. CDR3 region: CASSPRGWDTDTQYF. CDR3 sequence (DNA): TGCGCCAGCAGCCCACGGGGATGGGACACAGATACGCAGTATTTT.

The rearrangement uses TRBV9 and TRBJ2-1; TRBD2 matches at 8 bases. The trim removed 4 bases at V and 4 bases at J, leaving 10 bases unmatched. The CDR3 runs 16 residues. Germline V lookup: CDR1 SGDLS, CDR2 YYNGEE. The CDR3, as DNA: TGTGCCAGCAGCCAAGGAGCGGGGGCTACATACAATGAGCAGTTCTTC. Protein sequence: CASSQGAGATYNEQFF.

CDR3 nucleotide sequence: TGTGCCAGCAGTGAGTTGGTTGCAGGGCTTGGGTATGGCTACACCTTC. Translated: CASSELVAGLGYGYTF. The rearrangement joins TRBV6-1 to TRBJ1-2; D possibly corresponds to TRBD1 (5 bases). CDR1 is MNHNS, CDR2 SASEGT, per germline. V was clipped by 3 bases and J by 5 bases, with 19 bases between them. The CDR3 sequence is 16 residues long.

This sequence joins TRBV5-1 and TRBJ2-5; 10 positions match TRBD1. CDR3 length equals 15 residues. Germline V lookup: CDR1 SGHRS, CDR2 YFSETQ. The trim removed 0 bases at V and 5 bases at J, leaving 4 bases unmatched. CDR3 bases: TGCGCCAGCAGCTTGGTTGGGACAGGGGAGGAGACCCAGTACTTC. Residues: CASSLVGTGEETQYF.

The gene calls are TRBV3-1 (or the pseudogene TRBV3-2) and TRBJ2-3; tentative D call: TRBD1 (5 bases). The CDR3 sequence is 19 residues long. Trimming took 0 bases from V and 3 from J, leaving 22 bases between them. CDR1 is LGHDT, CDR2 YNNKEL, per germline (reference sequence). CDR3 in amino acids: CASSQEAWGAEKSTDTQYF. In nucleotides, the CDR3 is TGTGCCAGCAGCCAAGAGGCTTGGGGCGCGGAGAAGAGTACAGATACGCAGTATTTT.

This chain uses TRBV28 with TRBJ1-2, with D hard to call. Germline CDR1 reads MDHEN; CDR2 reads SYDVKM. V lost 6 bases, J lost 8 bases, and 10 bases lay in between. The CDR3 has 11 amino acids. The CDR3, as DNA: TGTGCCAGCAGGGAGGGCTGGGGCTACACCTTC. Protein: CASREGWGYTF.

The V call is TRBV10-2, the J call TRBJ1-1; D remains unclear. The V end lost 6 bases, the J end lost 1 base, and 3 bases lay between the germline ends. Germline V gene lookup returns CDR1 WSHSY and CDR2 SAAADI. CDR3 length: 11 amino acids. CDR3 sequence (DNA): TGCGCCAGCAGCCAGAACACTGAAGCTTTCTTT. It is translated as CASSQNTEAFF.

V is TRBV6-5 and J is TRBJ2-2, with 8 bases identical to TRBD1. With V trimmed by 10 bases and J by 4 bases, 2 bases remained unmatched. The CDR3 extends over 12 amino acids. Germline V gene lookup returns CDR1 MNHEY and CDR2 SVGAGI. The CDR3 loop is CAIGQGTGELFF. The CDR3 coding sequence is TGTGCCATCGGACAGGGCACCGGGGAGCTGTTTTTT.

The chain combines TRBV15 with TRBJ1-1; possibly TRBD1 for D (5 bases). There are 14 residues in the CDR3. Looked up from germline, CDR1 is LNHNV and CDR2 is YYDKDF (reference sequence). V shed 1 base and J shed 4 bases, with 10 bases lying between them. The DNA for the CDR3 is TGTGCCACCAGCAGAGTAGGGGTTGGCACTGAAGCTTTCTTT. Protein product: CATSRVGVGTEAFF. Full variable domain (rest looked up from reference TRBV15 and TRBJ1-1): DAMVIQNPRYQVTQFGKPVTLSCSQTLNHNVMYWYQQKSSQAPKLLFHYYDKDFNNEADTPDNFQSRRPNTSFCFLDIRSPGLGDTAMYLCATSRVGVGTEAFFGQGTRLTVV.

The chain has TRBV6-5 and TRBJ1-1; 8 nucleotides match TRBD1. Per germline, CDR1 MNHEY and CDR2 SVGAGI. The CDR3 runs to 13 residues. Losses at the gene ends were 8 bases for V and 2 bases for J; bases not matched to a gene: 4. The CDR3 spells CASRTGTNTEAFF. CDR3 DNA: TGTGCCAGCCGGACAGGGACAAACACTGAAGCTTTCTTT.

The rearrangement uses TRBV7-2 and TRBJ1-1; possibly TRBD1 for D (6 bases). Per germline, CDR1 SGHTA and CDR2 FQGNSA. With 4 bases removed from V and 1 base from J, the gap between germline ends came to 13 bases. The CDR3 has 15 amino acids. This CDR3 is CASSWGQSKNTEAFF. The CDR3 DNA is TGTGCCAGCAGCTGGGGGCAGTCGAAGAACACTGAAGCTTTCTTT.

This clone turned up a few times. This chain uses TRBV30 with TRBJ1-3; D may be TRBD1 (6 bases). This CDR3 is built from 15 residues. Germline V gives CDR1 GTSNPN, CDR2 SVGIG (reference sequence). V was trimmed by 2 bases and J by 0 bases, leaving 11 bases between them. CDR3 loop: CAWSPGGSSGNTIYF. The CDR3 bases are TGTGCCTGGAGTCCGGGGGGCAGCTCTGGAAACACCATATATTTT.

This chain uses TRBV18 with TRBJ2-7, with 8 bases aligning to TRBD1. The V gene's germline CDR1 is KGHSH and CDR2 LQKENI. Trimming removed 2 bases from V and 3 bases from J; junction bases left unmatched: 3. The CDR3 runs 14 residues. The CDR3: CASSPRQGNYEQYF. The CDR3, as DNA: TGTGCCAGCTCACCAAGACAGGGGAACTACGAGCAGTACTTC.

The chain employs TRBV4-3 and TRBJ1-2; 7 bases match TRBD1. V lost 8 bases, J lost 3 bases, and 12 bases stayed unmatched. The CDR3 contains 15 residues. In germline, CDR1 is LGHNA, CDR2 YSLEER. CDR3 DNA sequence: TGCGCCAGCCGGGACAGTTACACGAGCTACTATGGCTACACCTTC. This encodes CASRDSYTSYYGYTF.

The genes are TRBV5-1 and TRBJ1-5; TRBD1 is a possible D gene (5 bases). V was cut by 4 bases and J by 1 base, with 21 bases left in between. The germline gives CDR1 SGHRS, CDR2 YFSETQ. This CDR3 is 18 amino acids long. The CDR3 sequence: CASSPGVGTASSNQPQHF. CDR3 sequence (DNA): TGCGCCAGCAGCCCGGGGGTGGGTACTGCGTCGAGCAATCAGCCCCAGCATTTT.

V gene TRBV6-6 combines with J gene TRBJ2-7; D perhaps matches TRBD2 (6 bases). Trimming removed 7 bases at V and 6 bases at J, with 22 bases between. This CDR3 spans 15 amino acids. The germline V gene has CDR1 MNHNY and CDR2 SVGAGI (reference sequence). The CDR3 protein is CASTPSGDSIREQYF. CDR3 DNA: TGTGCCAGCACCCCATCGGGGGATTCGATCCGCGAGCAGTACTTC.

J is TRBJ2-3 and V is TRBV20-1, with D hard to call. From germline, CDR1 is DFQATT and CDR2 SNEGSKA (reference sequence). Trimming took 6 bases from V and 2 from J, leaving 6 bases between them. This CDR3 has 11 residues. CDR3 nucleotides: TGCAGTGCCCTAAACACAGATACGCAGTATTTT. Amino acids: CSALNTDTQYF.

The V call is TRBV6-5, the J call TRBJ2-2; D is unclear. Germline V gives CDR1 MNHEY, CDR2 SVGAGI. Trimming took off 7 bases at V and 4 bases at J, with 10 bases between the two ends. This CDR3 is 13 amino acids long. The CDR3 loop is CASTISITGELFF. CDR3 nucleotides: TGTGCCAGCACCATTAGTATCACCGGGGAGCTGTTTTTT.

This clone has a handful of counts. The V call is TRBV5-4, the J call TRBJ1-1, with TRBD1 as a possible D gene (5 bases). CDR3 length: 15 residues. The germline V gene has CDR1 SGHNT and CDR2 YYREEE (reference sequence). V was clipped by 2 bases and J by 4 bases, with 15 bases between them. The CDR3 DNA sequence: TGTGCCAGCAGCTTAGTTCGCAGGGAGGCCACTGAAGCTTTCTTT. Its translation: CASSLVRREATEAFF.

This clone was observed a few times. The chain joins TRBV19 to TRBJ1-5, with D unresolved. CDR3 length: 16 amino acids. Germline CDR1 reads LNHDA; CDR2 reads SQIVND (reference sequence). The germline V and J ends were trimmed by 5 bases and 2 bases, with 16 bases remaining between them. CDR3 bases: TGTGCCAGTAGTCCGACTCGGGGTAGGGGCAATCAGCCCCAGCATTTT. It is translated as CASSPTRGRGNQPQHF.

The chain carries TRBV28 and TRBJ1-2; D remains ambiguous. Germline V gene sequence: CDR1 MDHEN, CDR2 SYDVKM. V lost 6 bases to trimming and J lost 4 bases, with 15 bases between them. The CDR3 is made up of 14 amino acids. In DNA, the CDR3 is TGTGCCAGCAGCTCCCTGGGCCCTGGCTATGGCTACACCTTC. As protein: CASSSLGPGYGYTF.

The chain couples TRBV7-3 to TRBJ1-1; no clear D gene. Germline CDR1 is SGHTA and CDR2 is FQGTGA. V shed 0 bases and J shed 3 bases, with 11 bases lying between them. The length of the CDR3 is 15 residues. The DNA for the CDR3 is TGTGCCAGCAGCTTAACGGGCAGATTTTACACTGAAGCTTTCTTT. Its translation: CASSLTGRFYTEAFF.

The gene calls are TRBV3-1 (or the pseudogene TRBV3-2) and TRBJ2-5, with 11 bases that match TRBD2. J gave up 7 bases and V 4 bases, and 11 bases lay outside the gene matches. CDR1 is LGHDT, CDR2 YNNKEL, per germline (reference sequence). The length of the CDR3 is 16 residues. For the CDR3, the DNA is TGTGCCAGCAGCCGGGCAACTAGCGGGGGCCAGGGGACCCAGTACTTC. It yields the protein CASSRATSGGQGTQYF.

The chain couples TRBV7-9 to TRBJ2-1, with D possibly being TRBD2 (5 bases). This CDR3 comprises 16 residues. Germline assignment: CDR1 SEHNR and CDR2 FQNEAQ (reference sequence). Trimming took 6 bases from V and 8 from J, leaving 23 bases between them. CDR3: CASSRRRAVPGDEQFF. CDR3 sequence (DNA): TGTGCCAGCAGTCGAAGGAGAGCGGTACCCGGCGATGAGCAGTTCTTC.